What follows are 23 T cell receptor beta chains derived from one specimen sequenced in a study of blood T cell repertoires in COVID-19. Libraries were prepared by immunoSEQ multiplex PCR; TCRdb keeps only in-frame clonotypes and omits some of them. The table records roughly 110,000 clones, around 83% of them present only once. Sequencing was carried out using peripheral blood. The receptors derive from a woman between 55 and 75 years old with COVID-19, enrolled during active disease.

This clone came up once. The chain couples TRBV7-2 to TRBJ2-7; D might be TRBD2 (5 bases). This CDR3 contains 13 residues. The V gene lost 1 base and the J gene lost 5 bases, with 9 bases spanning the gap. In germline, CDR1 is SGHTA, CDR2 FQGNSA. CDR3 sequence: CASSLGEINEQYF. CDR3 in DNA: TGTGCCAGCAGCTTAGGGGAGATTAACGAGCAGTACTTC.

This clone came up a few times. This chain's CDR3 is CASSLRDYQETQYF. The CDR3 DNA sequence: TGTGCCAGCAGCCTGAGGGACTACCAAGAGACCCAGTACTTC. The chain joins TRBV9 to TRBJ2-5; tentatively, D is TRBD2 (6 bases). This CDR3 is 14 amino acids long. Germline-derived CDR1 and CDR2 are SGDLS and YYNGEE. V lost 4 bases and J 0 bases, leaving 10 bases between the germline ends. Filled out from reference TRBV9 and TRBJ2-5, the complete variable domain reads DSGVTQTPKHLITATGQRVTLRCSPRSGDLSVYWYQQSLDQGLQFLIQYYNGEERAKGNILERFSAQQFPDLHSELNLSSLELGDSALYFCASSLRDYQETQYFGPGTRLLVL.

This clone was counted a single time. The CDR3 is CASSQSRQGGSYGYTF. CDR3 DNA: TGTGCCAGCAGCCAAAGTAGACAGGGTGGTAGCTATGGCTACACCTTC. The chain joins TRBV7-6 to TRBJ1-2; 7 positions agree with TRBD1. This CDR3 has 16 residues. Per the germline V gene, CDR1 is SGHVS and CDR2 is FNYEAQ. After removal of 5 bases from V and 4 bases from J, the junction contained 13 bases not matched to a gene.

As for this clone: The junction shows a germline mismatch at one end, possibly a read error. V is TRBV30 and J is TRBJ1-6; unclear D gene. The CDR3 runs to 12 residues. Germline V gene sequence: CDR1 GTSNPN, CDR2 SVGIG (reference sequence). CDR3 in amino acids: CAWSVADGREYF. The CDR3 DNA follows: TGTGCCTGGAGTGTAGCGGACGGTAGGGAGTACTTT.

The J gene is TRBJ2-3, the V gene TRBV5-1, with TRBD1 matching over 8 bases. The CDR3 length is 15 residues. In germline, CDR1 is SGHRS, CDR2 YFSETQ. The V and J ends lost 9 bases and 1 base, in that order; junction bases with no gene match: 10. The chain's CDR3 is CATKGQVRGTDTQYF. In DNA form, the CDR3 reads TGCGCCACCAAGGGACAGGTTAGGGGCACAGATACGCAGTATTTT.

V is TRBV7-9 and J is TRBJ1-6; the D is unclear. The germline gives CDR1 SEHNR, CDR2 FQNEAQ (reference sequence). V lost 5 bases and J lost 6, with 14 bases in between. The CDR3 spans 15 residues. CDR3 in amino acids: CASSEMAPSNSPLHF. CDR3 DNA sequence: TGTGCCAGCAGCGAAATGGCCCCTAGTAATTCACCCCTCCACTTT.

The chain carries TRBV7-9 and TRBJ1-3; the match to TRBD1 covers 7 bases. V shed 5 bases and J 8 bases; nucleotides not matched to a gene: 6. The germline V gene has CDR1 SEHNR and CDR2 FQNEAQ (reference sequence). This CDR3 contains 13 residues. CDR3 loop: CASSPRQGHTIYF. CDR3 DNA sequence: TGTGCCAGCAGCCCGCGACAGGGCCACACCATATATTTT.

The V and J genes are TRBV7-3 and TRBJ1-2; D ambiguous. This CDR3 contains 16 residues. CDR1 is SGHTA and CDR2 is FQGTGA in the germline V gene. V was pared by 6 bases and J by 0 bases, with 17 bases between. The CDR3 reads CASSLGARFSNYGYTF. The CDR3, as DNA: TGTGCCAGCAGTCTGGGAGCCAGGTTCTCTAACTATGGCTACACCTTC. The full variable domain, in which reference TRBV7-3 and TRBJ1-2 provide the parts outside the CDR3, is GAGVSQTPSNKVTEKGKYVELRCDPISGHTALYWYRQSLGQGPEFLIYFQGTGAADDSGLPNDRFFAVRPEGSVSTLKIQRTERGDSAVYLCASSLGARFSNYGYTFGSGTRLTVV.

This chain connects TRBV27 to TRBJ2-5; the match to TRBD2 covers 9 bases. CDR1 is MNHEY and CDR2 is SMNVEV in the germline V gene (reference sequence). There are 16 residues in the CDR3. V lost 1 base, J lost 4 bases, and 7 bases stayed unmatched. As DNA, the CDR3 is TGTGCCAGCAGTTTATGGGCGGGGGGGCCCTCAGAGACCCAGTACTTC. It specifies CASSLWAGGPSETQYF.

The chain combines TRBV19 with TRBJ1-5; D is possibly TRBD1 (5 bases). CDR3 size: 15 residues. In germline, CDR1 is LNHDA, CDR2 SQIVND (reference sequence). Trimming took 2 bases from V and 1 from J, leaving 9 bases between them. This CDR3 reads CASSIIRESNQPQHF. CDR3 in DNA: TGTGCCAGTAGTATAATCAGGGAAAGCAATCAGCCCCAGCATTTT.

The genes are TRBV12-5 and TRBJ1-5; D remains unclear. The CDR3 is made up of 13 amino acids. V was trimmed by 5 bases and J by 12 bases, leaving 17 bases between them. In germline, CDR1 is LGHNT, CDR2 FRNRAP. The CDR3 sequence is CASGPPTEPVQHF. As DNA, the CDR3 is TGTGCTAGTGGTCCCCCCACGGAGCCTGTCCAGCATTTT.

The CDR3 region is CASSIVAGQRLSYEQYF. As DNA, the CDR3 is TGTGCCAGTAGTATAGTGGCCGGACAGCGTCTCTCCTACGAGCAGTACTTC. The chain is built from TRBV19 and TRBJ2-7; tentative D call: TRBD1 (6 bases). Trimming shortened V by 1 base and J by 0 bases, and 16 bases separated the two germline ends. The CDR3 has 17 amino acids. Germline V gene sequence: CDR1 LNHDA, CDR2 SQIVND (reference sequence).

This chain joins TRBV11-2 and TRBJ1-1, with 8 bases fitting TRBD1. V lost 5 bases and J lost 5; bases outside the gene matches: 7. This CDR3 region has 14 residues. Germline V lookup: CDR1 SGHAT, CDR2 FQNNGV. CDR3 sequence reads: CASSRGQERTEAFF. Here the CDR3 DNA reads TGTGCCAGCAGCCGGGGACAGGAGAGGACTGAAGCTTTCTTT. The variable domain in full, completed from reference TRBV11-2 and TRBJ1-1, reads EAGVAQSPRYKIIEKRQSVAFWCNPISGHATLYWYQQILGQGPKLLIQFQNNGVVDDSQLPKDRFSAERLKGVDSTLKIQPAKLEDSAVYLCASSRGQERTEAFFGQGTRLTVV.

The chain has TRBV6-1 and TRBJ1-4; D is unresolved. V lost 2 bases and J lost 7, with 11 bases in between. CDR1 is MNHNS and CDR2 is SASEGT in the germline V gene. The CDR3 spans 14 residues. The CDR3 DNA follows: TGTGCCAGCAGTGAATATCCCACGGTTGAAAAACTGTTTTTT. This translates into CASSEYPTVEKLFF.

The chain couples TRBV19 to TRBJ2-6, with 7 bases matching TRBD1. Germline CDR1 reads LNHDA; CDR2 reads SQIVND (reference sequence). The CDR3 spans 16 residues. J lost 0 bases, V lost 3 bases, and 2 bases had no gene match. The CDR3, as DNA: TGTGCCAGTAGTATGACAGGGCGCTCTGGGGCCAACGTCCTGACTTTC. Residues: CASSMTGRSGANVLTF.

The chain couples TRBV3-1 (or the pseudogene TRBV3-2) to TRBJ1-1; a weak D match, TRBD1 (5 bases). V was cut by 3 bases and J by 3 bases, with 8 bases left in between. Germline CDR1 and CDR2: LGHDT and YNNKEL (reference sequence). This CDR3 has 13 amino acids. CDR3 coding DNA: TGTGCCAGCAGCCAGAACAGGTACACTGAAGCTTTCTTT. It is translated as CASSQNRYTEAFF.

This clone was detected only once. The gene calls are TRBV2 and TRBJ1-5; D gene ambiguous. This CDR3 contains 12 residues. CDR1 is SNHLY, CDR2 FYNNEI, per germline. V dropped 4 bases and J dropped 7 bases, with 8 bases sitting between them. The CDR3 sequence: CASSGLLQPQHF. CDR3 in DNA: TGTGCCAGCAGTGGACTTCTGCAGCCCCAGCATTTT.

The chain links TRBV30 to TRBJ2-3, with D unclear. Trimming removed 3 bases from V and 4 bases from J, with 11 bases in between. This CDR3 has 13 amino acids. Germline CDR1 reads GTSNPN; CDR2 reads SVGIG (reference sequence). In DNA, the CDR3 is TGTGCCTGGAGGTCTGGTGGGCCAGATACGCAGTATTTT. Amino acids: CAWRSGGPDTQYF. The full variable domain, its missing parts supplied by reference TRBV30 and TRBJ2-3, is SQTIHQWPATLVQPVGSPLSLECTVEGTSNPNLYWYRQAAGRGLQLLFYSVGIGQISSEVPQNLSASRPQDRQFILSSKKLLLSDSGFYLCAWRSGGPDTQYFGPGTRLTVL.

This rearrangement joins TRBV5-8 to TRBJ2-7, with no clear D. V lost 1 base and J 6 bases, leaving 17 bases between the germline ends. The CDR3 consists of 15 residues. Per germline, CDR1 SGHTS and CDR2 YDEGEE. In DNA, the CDR3 is TGTGCCAGCAGCTTGCAGATAGCCCCGTTCCCCGAGCAGTACTTC. Encoded protein: CASSLQIAPFPEQYF.

Only a few counts were recorded for this clone. The V and J genes are TRBV3-1 (or the pseudogene TRBV3-2) and TRBJ2-7; 8 bases align to TRBD2. The germline V gene encodes CDR1 LGHDT and CDR2 YNNKEL (reference sequence). This CDR3 is 15 amino acids long. Germline trimming cut 1 base from V and 1 base from J; bases unmatched to any gene: 3. This CDR3 is CASSQGSGVSYEQYF. The CDR3 DNA is TGTGCCAGCAGCCAAGGTAGCGGGGTTTCCTACGAGCAGTACTTC.

This rearrangement joins TRBV3-1 (or the pseudogene TRBV3-2) to TRBJ1-4; 8 nucleotides match TRBD1. The CDR3 extends over 14 amino acids. After removal of 4 bases from V and 8 bases from J, the junction contained 6 bases not matched to a gene. Looked up from germline, CDR1 is LGHDT and CDR2 is YNNKEL (reference sequence). The CDR3 coding sequence is TGTGCCAGCAGCCCGAGGACAGGGAAAGAAAAACTGTTTTTT. Amino acids: CASSPRTGKEKLFF.

V and J are TRBV7-9 and TRBJ2-7, with 11 bases identical to TRBD2. This CDR3 spans 14 amino acids. Germline V gene lookup returns CDR1 SEHNR and CDR2 FQNEAQ (reference sequence). Unmatched junction bases numbered 2, after V lost 7 bases and J lost 0 bases. The CDR3 loop reads CASTTSGGSYEQYF. For the CDR3, the DNA is TGTGCCAGCACCACTAGCGGGGGCTCCTACGAGCAGTACTTC. The complete variable domain, with remaining parts taken from reference TRBV7-9 and TRBJ2-7, reads DTGVSQNPRHKITKRGQNVTFRCDPISEHNRLYWYRQTLGQGPEFLTYFQNEAQLEKSRLLSDRFSAERPKGSFSTLEIQRTEQGDSAMYLCASTTSGGSYEQYFGPGTRLTVT.

The rearrangement joins TRBV2 to TRBJ1-6, with 10 positions matching TRBD1. Germline CDR1 reads SNHLY; CDR2 reads FYNNEI. V lost 8 bases, J lost 10 bases, and 8 bases stayed unmatched. The CDR3 contains 14 residues. The CDR3 coding sequence is TGTGCCAGCGGGACAGGGGAAAGTAGCTCACCCCTCCACTTT. Residues: CASGTGESSSPLHF.